The 28 T cell receptor beta chains given below trace back to one sample, sequenced in a study of HIV-infected patients and healthy controls. The repertoire came from unfractionated whole blood and reflected all unsorted peripheral T cells. Reverse transcription used about 510 ng RNA and constant-region primers for alpha and beta. Alpha and beta chain libraries were made separately by chain-specific third strand synthesis with multiplexing indices. TCRdb processed the 5' RACE reads anew with MiXCR; each CDR3 protein has one entry. This sample carries some 9,000 distinct CDR3 sequences, roughly 8% of them seen once, and the ten largest clones take 34%. This material consisted of blood, taken before antiretroviral therapy. The receptor set was obtained from an adult with HIV infection. The donor label of this sample is uncertain.

This clonotype was seen at least ten times. This chain links TRBV30 with TRBJ2-1; TRBD1 agrees at 7 bases. Germline trimming cut 5 bases from V and 9 bases from J; bases unmatched to any gene: 13. This CDR3 is 14 amino acids long. Germline V lookup: CDR1 GTSNPN, CDR2 SVGIG (reference sequence). The CDR3 sequence is CAWSGTEIRGEQFF. CDR3 DNA: TGTGCCTGGTCCGGGACAGAGATCCGGGGTGAGCAGTTCTTC.

This clonotype was detected many times. This chain links TRBV7-2 with TRBJ1-5; D ambiguous. V lost 5 bases and J 6 bases, leaving 14 bases between the germline ends. The CDR3 length is 14 residues. CDR1 and CDR2 (germline): SGHTA, FQGNSA. CDR3 protein: CASSHGRMGQPQHF. The CDR3 DNA is TGTGCCAGCAGCCACGGACGGATGGGTCAGCCCCAGCATTTT.

This clonotype was seen repeatedly, ten times or more. The chain carries TRBV7-2 and TRBJ2-7; D is possibly TRBD1 (5 bases). The CDR3 spans 12 residues. Deletions cut 3 bases from V and 4 bases from J, with 7 bases between. Germline V gene sequence: CDR1 SGHTA, CDR2 FQGNSA. CDR3 sequence: CASSFQGYEQYF. CDR3 DNA sequence: TGTGCCAGCAGCTTCCAGGGTTACGAGCAGTACTTC. Variable domain in full (rest from reference TRBV7-2 and TRBJ2-7): GAGVSQSPSNKVTEKGKDVELRCDPISGHTALYWYRQSLGQGLEFLIYFQGNSAPDKSGLPSDRFSAERTGGSVSTLTIQRTQQEDSAVYLCASSFQGYEQYFGPGTRLTVT.

This clonotype was counted at least ten times. The chain uses TRBV5-1 and TRBJ2-1, with TRBD1 identical over 8 bases. V trimming: 5 bases; J trimming: 6 bases; junction bases outside the gene matches: 10. This CDR3 has 15 amino acids. Germline values: CDR1 SGHRS, CDR2 YFSETQ. DNA for the CDR3: TGCGCCAGCAGAACGAACGACAGGGGAAGCAATGAGCAGTTCTTC. Protein: CASRTNDRGSNEQFF.

By frequency in the sample, this clonotype is medium-sized. The V gene is TRBV14, the J gene TRBJ2-7; the match to TRBD2 covers 8 bases. With V trimmed by 3 bases and J by 3 bases, 7 bases remained unmatched. CDR1 SGHDN and CDR2 FVKESK come from the germline V gene. The CDR3 is 15 residues long. The CDR3 here is CASSHSFSGIYEQYF. Written as DNA, the CDR3 is TGTGCCAGCAGCCACTCCTTTAGCGGGATCTACGAGCAGTACTTC.

The chain has TRBV4-1 and TRBJ1-3, with 8 nucleotides matching TRBD1. CDR1 MGHRA and CDR2 YSYEKL come from the germline V gene. The junction had 4 bases not matched to a gene; V was cut back by 0 bases and J by 0 bases. The CDR3 is made up of 17 amino acids. The CDR3 is CASSQENRGTSGNTIYF. For the CDR3, the DNA is TGCGCCAGCAGCCAAGAAAACAGGGGGACCTCTGGAAACACCATATATTTT.

By share of the sample, this clonotype is medium-sized. This sequence joins TRBV4-1 and TRBJ2-3; D unclear. Germline CDR1 is MGHRA and CDR2 is YSYEKL. V was trimmed by 2 bases and J by 0 bases, leaving 18 bases between them. CDR3 size: 18 residues. The CDR3 protein is CASSQTGGIQGSTDTQYF. For the CDR3, the DNA is TGCGCCAGCAGCCAAACTGGTGGGATTCAAGGGAGCACAGATACGCAGTATTTT.

In its sample, this clonotype was seen a few times. The gene calls are TRBV20-1 and TRBJ1-1; perhaps TRBD1 as D (6 bases). The CDR3 spans 15 residues. Between the trimmed V and J ends, which lost 1 base and 1 base, there was a span of 13 bases. CDR1 is DFQATT and CDR2 is SNEGSKA in the germline V gene (reference sequence). The CDR3: CSARVEGERNTEAFF. The CDR3, as DNA: TGCAGTGCTAGAGTTGAGGGGGAGAGGAACACTGAAGCTTTCTTT.

This clonotype was observed a handful of times. The chain carries TRBV5-5 and TRBJ2-7; 10 bases map to TRBD1. CDR3 length: 15 residues. V lost 4 bases and J lost 6; bases outside the gene matches: 10. In germline, CDR1 is SGHKS, CDR2 YYEKEE (reference sequence). CDR3 protein: CASSQTGTGAREQYF. The CDR3 DNA follows: TGTGCCAGCAGCCAAACCGGGACAGGGGCCCGCGAGCAGTACTTC.

The sample holds many counts of this clonotype. The chain recombines TRBV7-6 with TRBJ1-3; tentatively, D is TRBD1 (5 bases). This CDR3 spans 17 amino acids. Trimming pared 5 bases from V and 6 bases from J, leaving 23 bases between. Germline CDR1 is SGHVS and CDR2 is FNYEAQ. The CDR3: CASSPRAGGSFENTIYF. The CDR3 region has the DNA TGTGCCAGCAGCCCCAGAGCTGGGGGAAGTTTTGAAAACACCATATATTTT.

This clonotype was seen just once. J is TRBJ2-2 and V is TRBV6-8; D uncertain. This CDR3 region has 14 residues. V was clipped by 5 bases and J by 1 base, with 8 bases between them. Germline V gene data show CDR1 as MNHGY and CDR2 as SAAAGT. The CDR3 DNA is TGTGCCAGCAGTCTACAGCGGAACACCGGGGAGCTGTTTTTT. Residues: CASSLQRNTGELFF.

There are a few counts of this clonotype. The genes are TRBV5-6 and TRBJ2-5, with unresolved D. Germline CDR1 SGHDT, CDR2 YYEEEE. The CDR3 contains 13 residues. Trimming left V 4 bases short and J 1 base short, with 8 bases between. CDR3 in amino acids: CASSPDLQETQYF. Here the CDR3 DNA reads TGTGCCAGCAGCCCGGACCTCCAAGAGACCCAGTACTTC.

This clonotype was detected many times. The rearrangement links TRBV20-1 to TRBJ1-1; D possibly corresponds to TRBD1 (5 bases). Germline V lookup: CDR1 DFQATT, CDR2 SNEGSKA (reference sequence). Deletions cut 6 bases from V and 2 bases from J, with 16 bases between. The CDR3 runs 14 residues. The CDR3 protein is CSAHAGGDNTEAFF. Here the CDR3 DNA reads TGCAGTGCCCACGCTGGAGGGGATAACACTGAAGCTTTCTTT.

The V and J genes are TRBV29-1 and TRBJ2-7, with TRBD2 matching over 10 bases. This CDR3 region has 13 residues. V dropped 6 bases and J dropped 6; count of bases not matched to a gene: 8. CDR1 is SQVTM, CDR2 ANQGSEA, per germline. In DNA, the CDR3 is TGCAGCGTCTCTAGCGGGAGTTTTGGCGAGCAGTACTTC. It codes for CSVSSGSFGEQYF.

There are many counts of this clonotype. The chain couples TRBV12-3 or TRBV12-4 to TRBJ1-1; D might be TRBD1 (6 bases). V lost 5 bases and J lost 4, with 11 bases in between. This CDR3 has 13 residues. The CDR3 loop is CASSRQVSTEAFF. The CDR3 coding sequence is TGTGCCAGCAGTCGACAGGTTAGCACTGAAGCTTTCTTT.

This clonotype has at least ten counts. The rearrangement links TRBV5-5 to TRBJ2-7; TRBD2 matches 12 bases. Trimming at V came to 4 bases and at J to 4 bases, leaving 3 bases not matched to a gene. Germline CDR1 reads SGHKS; CDR2 reads YYEKEE (reference sequence). This CDR3 contains 14 residues. Here the CDR3 reads CASSRTSGKYEQYF. Written as DNA, the CDR3 is TGTGCCAGCAGCAGGACTAGCGGGAAATACGAGCAGTACTTC.

As concerns this clonotype: Mismatch with germline at one junction end may stem from a read error. The V gene is TRBV12-3 or TRBV12-4, the J gene TRBJ2-3, with TRBD2 identical over 14 bases. The CDR3 sequence is 12 residues long. The CDR3 DNA is TGTGCCAGCAGTCACGAGGGGACTAGCGGGAGTTTT. Translation gives CASSHEGTSGSF.

This clonotype was recorded many times. The chain is built from TRBV5-6 and TRBJ1-5, with 9 bases lining up with TRBD1. V was pared by 5 bases and J by 0 bases, with 9 bases of the junction left unmatched. This CDR3 is built from 17 residues. Germline lookup yields CDR1 SGHDT and CDR2 YYEEEE. The CDR3 nucleotides are TGTGCCAGCAGTTCGACAGGGGGAGCTTATAGCAATCAGCCCCAGCATTTT. Its protein is CASSSTGGAYSNQPQHF.

This clonotype was recorded at least ten times. In DNA form, the CDR3 reads TGTGCCAGCAGCTCGACAGGGAACCGCAATGAGCAGTTCTTC. Protein product: CASSSTGNRNEQFF. The V gene is TRBV11-2, the J gene TRBJ2-1; the match to TRBD1 covers 7 bases. The V and J ends lost 4 bases and 6 bases, in that order; junction bases with no gene match: 6. The germline V gene encodes CDR1 SGHAT and CDR2 FQNNGV. This CDR3 has 14 amino acids. Using reference TRBV11-2 and TRBJ2-1 for the parts outside the CDR3, the full variable domain is EAGVAQSPRYKIIEKRQSVAFWCNPISGHATLYWYQQILGQGPKLLIQFQNNGVVDDSQLPKDRFSAERLKGVDSTLKIQPAKLEDSAVYLCASSSTGNRNEQFFGPGTRLTVL.

This clonotype occurred a few times. This chain links TRBV28 with TRBJ1-2; 9 bases agree with TRBD1. V gave up 6 bases and J gave up 2 bases; unmatched junction bases: 7. Germline V gene data show CDR1 as MDHEN and CDR2 as SYDVKM. There are 15 residues in the CDR3. Here the CDR3 reads CASSPMGQGNYGYTF. In DNA, the CDR3 is TGTGCCAGCAGCCCAATGGGACAGGGCAACTATGGCTACACCTTC.

As regards this clonotype: Being one base from a much bigger clone, this may be a read error. The chain uses TRBV18 and TRBJ1-2; no clear D. The CDR3 consists of 16 residues. CDR1 and CDR2 from the germline V gene are KGHSH and LQKENI. CDR3 protein: CASSPNLGEANYGYSF. For the CDR3, the DNA is TGTGCCAGCTCACCTAATTTGGGAGAAGCTAACTATGGCTACAGCTTC.

This clonotype came up many times. The chain has TRBV20-1 and TRBJ2-1; the D is unclear. Per the germline V gene, CDR1 is DFQATT and CDR2 is SNEGSKA (reference sequence). V was pared by 2 bases and J by 4 bases, with 6 bases between. The CDR3 is 12 amino acids. CDR3 sequence reads: CSARPVYNEQFF. CDR3 in DNA: TGCAGTGCTAGACCGGTTTACAATGAGCAGTTCTTC.

The table lists this clonotype with many counts. The chain couples TRBV13 to TRBJ1-4; 7 nucleotides line up with TRBD1. The CDR3 contains 14 residues. The trim removed 5 bases at V and 5 bases at J, leaving 5 bases unmatched. In germline, CDR1 is PRHDT, CDR2 FYEKMQ (reference sequence). The CDR3 loop reads CASSEMDRNEKLFF. The CDR3 DNA sequence: TGTGCCAGCAGCGAAATGGACAGGAATGAAAAACTGTTTTTT.

Sample share makes this clonotype medium-sized. The V gene is TRBV12-3 or TRBV12-4, the J gene TRBJ2-5; maybe TRBD1 (5 bases). The CDR3 loop spans 16 amino acids. V was pared by 6 bases and J by 2 bases, with 19 bases between. CDR3 sequence reads: CASSSSQEDTQETQYF. CDR3 nucleotide sequence: TGTGCCAGCAGCTCATCCCAAGAGGACACTCAAGAGACCCAGTACTTC.

This clonotype is judged medium-sized (0.01 to 0.1%). This chain uses TRBV4-1 with TRBJ2-1, with D maybe TRBD2 (6 bases). The V end lost 2 bases, the J end lost 5 bases, and 13 bases lay between the germline ends. CDR1 is MGHRA and CDR2 is YSYEKL in the germline V gene. The CDR3 is 15 residues long. The CDR3 DNA follows: TGCGCCAGCAGCCAACGCCAGCGGAGGGACAATGAGCAGTTCTTC. It translates to CASSQRQRRDNEQFF.

This clonotype is labeled large. This chain joins TRBV5-1 and TRBJ2-7, with 7 bases matching TRBD1. Germline-derived CDR1 and CDR2 are SGHRS and YFSETQ. Unmatched junction bases numbered 9, after V lost 4 bases and J lost 2 bases. The length of the CDR3 is 15 residues. Written as DNA, the CDR3 is TGCGCCAGCAGCCCATTCGGCAGGGGGACCTACGAGCAGTACTTC. This gives the protein CASSPFGRGTYEQYF.

This clonotype was seen at least ten times. The V and J genes are TRBV5-1 and TRBJ2-2; D not certain. Trimming shortened V by 0 bases and J by 4 bases, and 19 bases separated the two germline ends. From germline, CDR1 is SGHRS and CDR2 YFSETQ. The CDR3 is made up of 18 amino acids. The CDR3 DNA reads as TGCGCCAGCAGCTTGGCCCTCAGAACTCTGTCTACCACCGGGGAGCTGTTTTTT. Protein product: CASSLALRTLSTTGELFF.

This clonotype was counted at least ten times. The rearrangement uses TRBV5-1 and TRBJ2-7, with a tentative D call TRBD1 (6 bases). This CDR3 is built from 12 residues. Germline CDR1 reads SGHRS; CDR2 reads YFSETQ. The ends were cut back, 5 bases at V and 6 bases at J, with 12 bases in the middle. CDR3 residues: CASSPTGGEQYF. The CDR3 DNA reads TGCGCCAGCAGTCCGACAGGCGGCGAGCAGTACTTC.